One and the same sample provided the 10 T cell receptor beta chains below, sequenced in a study of OX40 agonist ivuxolimab in advanced cancers. The method was immunoSEQ multiplex PCR; TCRdb's version includes in-frame clones alone and lacks a portion of them. The data show approximately 12,000 clones, roughly two thirds seen once. The sequencing used CD4+ or CD8+ T cells sorted from blood, collected in a trial of the OX40 agonist ivuxolimab. These receptors were obtained from an adult with an advanced solid tumor such as melanoma, head and neck, liver or kidney cancer.

The chain recombines TRBV6-5 with TRBJ2-7; perhaps D is TRBD1 or TRBD2 (7 bases each). CDR1 and CDR2 (germline): MNHEY, SVGAGI. The CDR3 is made up of 14 amino acids. The V gene lost 5 bases and the J gene lost 2 bases, with 13 bases spanning the gap. The CDR3 region is CASSVRGGTYEQYF. The CDR3 nucleotides are TGTGCCAGCAGTGTCAGGGGGGGTACCTACGAGCAGTACTTC.

The chain recombines TRBV4-3 with TRBJ2-5; D not resolved. Germline CDR1 and CDR2: LGHNA and YSLEER. Trimming removed 0 bases from V and 4 bases from J, with 9 bases in between. CDR3 length: 14 residues. The CDR3 nucleotides are TGCGCCAGCAGCCAAGATCCGCAGGCAGAGACCCAGTACTTC. It is translated as CASSQDPQAETQYF.

This clone was seen once. The chain combines TRBV9 with TRBJ2-1; no clear D gene. Germline values: CDR1 SGDLS, CDR2 YYNGEE. Between the trimmed V and J ends, which lost 0 bases and 4 bases, there was a span of 8 bases. The CDR3 runs 14 residues. The CDR3 sequence: CASSVVGGYNEQFF. CDR3 DNA: TGTGCCAGCAGCGTAGTAGGTGGTTACAATGAGCAGTTCTTC.

The gene calls are TRBV7-7 and TRBJ2-2, with D perhaps matching TRBD1 (5 bases). The CDR3 runs to 16 residues. CDR1 and CDR2 from the germline V gene are SSHAT and FNYEAQ (reference sequence). V was clipped by 0 bases and J by 1 base, with 9 bases between them. The DNA for the CDR3 is TGTGCCAGCAGCTTAGCCCTGGACATGAACACCGGGGAGCTGTTTTTT. It specifies CASSLALDMNTGELFF.

This clone turned up a few times. The rearrangement links TRBV6-5 to TRBJ2-5; D might be TRBD1 or TRBD2, each matching 6 bases. Germline assignment: CDR1 MNHEY and CDR2 SVGAGI. The V end was cut by 2 bases, the J end by 0 bases, with 13 bases between. The CDR3 runs 16 residues. This CDR3 reads CASSYGGGTYQETQYF. The DNA of the CDR3 is TGTGCCAGCAGTTACGGAGGGGGGACCTACCAAGAGACCCAGTACTTC.

This clone has only a few counts. The rearrangement uses TRBV9 and TRBJ1-2; D ambiguous. This CDR3 spans 15 amino acids. Germline CDR1 and CDR2: SGDLS and YYNGEE. The germline V and J ends were trimmed by 0 bases and 7 bases, with 16 bases remaining between them. Here the CDR3 reads CASSVEAGGSAGYTF. Here the CDR3 DNA reads TGTGCCAGCAGCGTAGAGGCAGGTGGCTCTGCTGGCTACACCTTC.

The V gene is TRBV19, the J gene TRBJ2-2; D unclear. Trimming left V 2 bases short and J 6 bases short, with 4 bases between. The CDR3 has 12 amino acids. Germline CDR1 is LNHDA and CDR2 is SQIVND (reference sequence). CDR3 region: CASSISAGELFF. CDR3 bases: TGTGCCAGTAGTATAAGTGCCGGGGAGCTGTTTTTT.

The chain is built from TRBV4-3 and TRBJ2-3, with D possibly being TRBD2 (7 bases). Looked up from germline, CDR1 is LGHNA and CDR2 is YSLEER. The CDR3 has 17 amino acids. Between the trimmed V and J ends, which lost 0 bases and 0 bases, there was a span of 13 bases. For the CDR3, the DNA is TGCGCCAGCAGCCAAGATGGGGGGGGCACCAGCACAGATACGCAGTATTTT. This translates into CASSQDGGGTSTDTQYF.

The chain combines TRBV28 with TRBJ1-2, with a possible D match to TRBD1 (6 bases). V lost 3 bases and J lost 5, with 13 bases in between. In germline, CDR1 is MDHEN, CDR2 SYDVKM. This CDR3 is built from 14 residues. DNA for the CDR3: TGTGCCAGCAGTTTCAGGACAGCACTATATGGCTACACCTTC. This gives the protein CASSFRTALYGYTF.

V usage is TRBV4-1 and J usage is TRBJ1-1; a possible D gene is TRBD1 (5 bases). The CDR3 length is 13 residues. V gave up 1 base and J gave up 11 bases, with 14 bases separating them. CDR1 MGHRA and CDR2 YSYEKL come from the germline V gene. The CDR3 DNA reads as TGCGCCAGCAGCCAAGGTGGGGCGCCGCGCGCTTTCTTT. Residues: CASSQGGAPRAFF.